The source of this TCR beta chain is a study of OX40 agonist ivuxolimab in advanced cancers. General study findings and limits: Some of the lowest clonal expansion was seen in partial responders at 0.1-3.0 mg/kg. CD4+ and CD8+ blood T cells expanded clonally by week 6 at 0.1 to 3.0 mg/kg. Expanded clones were, on average, more numerous in CD8+ T cells than in CD4+.

Regarding this clone: Its antigen is undetermined.

The CDR3 is 19 residues long. The ends lost 3 bases at V and 2 bases at J; junction bases unmatched: 11. CDR1 is LGHNA and CDR2 is YSLEER in the germline V gene. People who had autoimmune disease history or systemic immunosuppression were excluded. Assay used: immunoSEQ multiplex PCR; TCRdb lists only in-frame clones, some missing. The sample yields around 74,000 clones, approximately 83% seen once. Specimen: CD4+ or CD8+ T cells sorted from blood, collected in a trial of the OX40 agonist ivuxolimab. The sequence was collected from an adult with an advanced solid tumor such as melanoma, head and neck, liver or kidney cancer. V gene TRBV4-3 combines with J gene TRBJ2-6; 9 positions agree with TRBD1. The CDR3 region is CASSHQILTGGAGANVLTF. The CDR3 DNA reads TGCGCCAGCAGCCACCAAATCCTCACAGGGGGCGCTGGGGCCAACGTCCTGACTTTC.